These T cell receptor beta chains were read from a single sample in a study of patients and donors after allogeneic stem cell transplantation. TCRdb re-derived calls from the RT-PCR reads in MiXCR, one entry per CDR3 protein. Of 150,000 to 200,000 distinct CDR3 sequences in the sample, roughly 22% were seen once. Sequenced material: blood, either unsorted or a sorted T cell fraction (not recorded which). The receptors stem from a human donor who was either an allogeneic HSCT recipient or a stem cell or donor lymphocyte infusion donor (not recorded which). It is not recorded whose cells these are; they may come from a transplant donor. The CDR3 runs from the conserved cysteine through the conserved F or W. Each record gives: V gene, D gene, clone size, J gene, CDR3 protein, CDR3 DNA. A D gene is named only where the DNA matches it firmly. The listing skips clone size in some rows; elsewhere it reads once, few, many or a size class.

v_call: TRBV7-2
d_call: -
clone_size: few
j_call: TRBJ1-2
cdr3_aa: CASSLEGTRDGYTF
cdr3_nt: TGTGCCAGCAGCTTAGAGGGAACCCGGGATGGCTACACCTTC

v_call: TRBV7-9
d_call: -
clone_size: -
j_call: TRBJ1-2
cdr3_aa: CASSFNPQADYGYTF
cdr3_nt: TGTGCCAGCAGCTTCAATCCTCAGGCGGACTATGGCTACACCTTC

v_call: TRBV30
d_call: -
clone_size: few
j_call: TRBJ2-7
cdr3_aa: CAWSKGGLRPYEQYF
cdr3_nt: TGTGCCTGGAGTAAAGGGGGACTACGTCCCTACGAGCAGTACTTC

v_call: TRBV9
d_call: TRBD2
clone_size: few
j_call: TRBJ2-1
cdr3_aa: CASSTSGTHNEQFF
cdr3_nt: TGTGCCAGCAGCACTAGCGGGACCCACAATGAGCAGTTCTTC

v_call: TRBV20-1
d_call: -
clone_size: -
j_call: TRBJ2-2
cdr3_aa: CSGQGTIHTGELFF
cdr3_nt: TGCAGTGGGCAGGGGACGATTCACACCGGGGAGCTGTTTTTT

v_call: TRBV9
d_call: -
clone_size: few
j_call: TRBJ1-4
cdr3_aa: CASSVDGEVGRLFF
cdr3_nt: TGTGCCAGCAGCGTAGATGGCGAGGTCGGGAGGCTGTTTTTT

v_call: TRBV7-2
d_call: TRBD2
clone_size: -
j_call: TRBJ2-3
cdr3_aa: CASSLTSGAYTDTQYF
cdr3_nt: TGTGCCAGCAGCCTCACTAGCGGGGCTTACACAGATACGCAGTATTTT

v_call: TRBV6-5
d_call: -
clone_size: few
j_call: TRBJ1-5
cdr3_aa: CASTPPYSNQPQHF
cdr3_nt: TGTGCCAGCACCCCACCTTATAGCAATCAGCCCCAGCATTTT

v_call: TRBV5-4
d_call: -
clone_size: few
j_call: TRBJ2-1
cdr3_aa: CASSFGGTAYNEQFF
cdr3_nt: TGTGCCAGCAGCTTTGGCGGCACAGCTTACAATGAGCAGTTCTTC

v_call: TRBV12-3/TRBV12-4
d_call: -
clone_size: -
j_call: TRBJ2-5
cdr3_aa: CASSCGRKETQYF
cdr3_nt: TGTGCCAGCAGTTGCGGCCGGAAAGAGACCCAGTACTTC

v_call: TRBV5-1
d_call: -
clone_size: -
j_call: TRBJ2-3
cdr3_aa: CASSPNRMKRADTQYF
cdr3_nt: TGCGCCAGCAGCCCGAACCGGATGAAGAGGGCAGATACGCAGTATTTT

v_call: TRBV11-2
d_call: -
clone_size: -
j_call: TRBJ2-2
cdr3_aa: CASTPRGRTNTGELFF
cdr3_nt: TGTGCCAGCACCCCCCGGGGCAGGACGAACACCGGGGAGCTGTTTTTT

v_call: TRBV20-1
d_call: -
clone_size: -
j_call: TRBJ1-1
cdr3_aa: CSAEIGGGLSTEAFF
cdr3_nt: TGCAGTGCTGAGATAGGAGGGGGTTTGAGCACTGAAGCTTTCTTT

v_call: TRBV29-1
d_call: -
clone_size: many
j_call: TRBJ1-1
cdr3_aa: CSVEEPNTEAFF
cdr3_nt: TGCAGCGTTGAAGAGCCGAACACTGAAGCTTTCTTT

v_call: TRBV21-1
d_call: -
clone_size: few
j_call: TRBJ2-1
cdr3_aa: CASSRPTSSYNEQFF
cdr3_nt: TGTGCCAGCAGCAGACCCACAAGCTCCTACAATGAGCAGTTCTTC

v_call: TRBV29-1
d_call: -
clone_size: few
j_call: TRBJ2-3
cdr3_aa: CSVVAVSTDTQYF
cdr3_nt: TGCAGCGTTGTAGCCGTAAGCACAGATACGCAGTATTTT

v_call: TRBV9
d_call: -
clone_size: -
j_call: TRBJ2-2
cdr3_aa: CASTRDSYTGELFF
cdr3_nt: TGTGCCAGCACCCGGGACTCCTACACCGGGGAGCTGTTTTTT

v_call: TRBV27
d_call: -
clone_size: -
j_call: TRBJ1-5
cdr3_aa: CASSSLRRTQIGPQHF
cdr3_nt: TGTGCCAGCAGTTCCCTACGTCGGACCCAGATTGGGCCCCAGCATTTT

v_call: TRBV9
d_call: TRBD1
clone_size: -
j_call: TRBJ1-3
cdr3_aa: CASSVGTAGNTIYF
cdr3_nt: TGTGCCAGCAGCGTGGGGACAGCTGGAAACACCATATATTTT

v_call: TRBV21-1
d_call: -
clone_size: -
j_call: TRBJ2-7
cdr3_aa: CASKDLGGAYEQYF
cdr3_nt: TGTGCCAGCAAGGATTTGGGGGGGGCCTACGAGCAGTACTTC

v_call: TRBV7-9
d_call: -
clone_size: few
j_call: TRBJ1-6
cdr3_aa: CASSLIGRTRHNSPLHF
cdr3_nt: TGTGCCAGCAGCTTAATAGGGCGCACACGGCATAATTCACCCCTCCACTTT

v_call: TRBV5-1
d_call: TRBD1
clone_size: few
j_call: TRBJ1-2
cdr3_aa: CASSANAGQGVRSYGYTF
cdr3_nt: TGCGCCAGCAGCGCAAACGCCGGGCAGGGGGTACGGAGTTATGGCTACACCTTC

v_call: TRBV12-3/TRBV12-4
d_call: TRBD2
clone_size: few
j_call: TRBJ2-5
cdr3_aa: CASRTSGAQETQYF
cdr3_nt: TGTGCCAGCAGAACAAGCGGGGCTCAAGAGACCCAGTACTTC

v_call: TRBV18
d_call: -
clone_size: -
j_call: TRBJ2-2
cdr3_aa: CASSPLGPSNTGELFF
cdr3_nt: TGTGCCAGCTCACCATTGGGACCCTCGAACACCGGGGAGCTGTTTTTT

v_call: TRBV20-1
d_call: -
clone_size: -
j_call: TRBJ2-2
cdr3_aa: CSARESNTGELFF
cdr3_nt: TGCAGTGCTAGAGAATCTAACACCGGGGAGCTGTTTTTT

v_call: TRBV20-1
d_call: TRBD1
clone_size: few
j_call: TRBJ2-4
cdr3_aa: CSARGTGGGNIQYF
cdr3_nt: TGCAGTGCTAGGGGGACAGGGGGAGGAAACATTCAGTACTTC

v_call: TRBV24-1
d_call: -
clone_size: -
j_call: TRBJ2-2
cdr3_aa: CATSDQNTGELFF
cdr3_nt: TGTGCCACCAGTGACCAGAACACCGGGGAGCTGTTTTTT

v_call: TRBV20-1
d_call: -
clone_size: -
j_call: TRBJ2-4
cdr3_aa: CSARGLPSGRDGQYF
cdr3_nt: TGCAGTGCTAGAGGGCTCCCCTCAGGGCGAGATGGTCAGTACTTC

v_call: TRBV19
d_call: -
clone_size: -
j_call: TRBJ2-1
cdr3_aa: CASSRPSTRYEQFF
cdr3_nt: TGTGCCAGTAGCAGGCCTAGCACCCGTTATGAGCAGTTCTTC

v_call: TRBV12-3/TRBV12-4
d_call: -
clone_size: -
j_call: TRBJ2-1
cdr3_aa: CASSHGTEQFF
cdr3_nt: TGTGCCAGCAGTCACGGGACAGAGCAGTTCTTC